Listed here are 5 T cell receptor beta chains from one sample, sequenced in a study of T cell clonality in common variable immunodeficiency. Study-level points and caveats: Common variable immunodeficiency TCR beta sequences reportedly had fewer deletions and N-nucleotide insertions.

Assay: immunoSEQ multiplex PCR; the TCRdb copy retains only in-frame clones and omits some. The repertoire consists of 10,000 to 13,000 clones, none detected only once. No antigen is known for these receptors. Sequenced sample: peripheral blood mononuclear cells. The receptors stem from a human donor with common variable immunodeficiency.

On this clone itself: The read falls 3 residues short of the CDR3 end, and the missing part is taken from the germline J gene. The J gene is TRBJ2-3, the V gene TRBV19; the match to TRBD1 covers 7 bases. This CDR3 contains 15 residues. Germline values: CDR1 LNHDA, CDR2 SQIVND (reference sequence). Trimming removed 4 bases from V and 0 bases from J; junction bases left unmatched: 4. The sequenced CDR3 bases are TGTGCCAGTAGTACCTCGACAGGGAGCACAGATACG. Translating it yields CASSTSTGSTDT. The entire CDR3 protein reads CASSTSTGSTDTQYF.

This clone has just a few counts. The read falls 3 residues short of the CDR3 end, and the missing part is taken from the germline J gene. This chain joins TRBV18 and TRBJ1-1; TRBD1 might be the D (6 bases). V was cut by 5 bases and J by 0 bases, with 10 bases left in between. CDR3 length: 14 amino acids. CDR1 and CDR2 from the germline V gene are KGHSH and LQKENI. The CDR3: CASSGAGVNTEAFF. The part of the CDR3 DNA that was read is TGTGCCAGCTCAGGGGCAGGGGTGAACACTGAA. Looking up the rest from reference TRBV18 and TRBJ1-1 gives the full variable domain: NAGVMQNPRHLVRRRGQEARLRCSPMKGHSHVYWYRQLPEEGLKFMVYLQKENIIDESGMPKERFSAEFPKEGPSILRIQQVVRGDSAAYFCASSGAGVNTEAFFGQGTRLTVV.

In this sample, this clone turned up a few times. Sequencing ends 3 residues short of the CDR3 end; the germline J gene provides the rest. The chain has TRBV18 and TRBJ1-1, with 8 positions matching TRBD1. CDR1 is KGHSH, CDR2 LQKENI, per germline. The length of the CDR3 is 13 residues. With V trimmed by 4 bases and J by 4 bases, 2 bases remained unmatched. Incomplete CDR3 DNA: TGTGCCAGCTCACTGGACAGGGCCACTGAA. Protein: CASSLDRATE. The entire CDR3 protein is CASSLDRATEAFF.

Note on this clone: The CDR3 goes on 3 residues after the read ends, and that part is filled in from the germline J gene. The chain recombines TRBV20-1 with TRBJ2-7, with D perhaps matching TRBD2 (5 bases). This CDR3 spans 13 amino acids. The germline V and J ends were trimmed by 5 bases and 0 bases, with 11 bases remaining between them. Germline V CDR1 and CDR2: DFQATT, SNEGSKA (reference sequence). The part of the CDR3 DNA that was read is TGCAGTGCTGGCAGCGGTTTCTCCTACGAG. Encoded protein: CSAGSGFSYE. The whole CDR3 sequence reads CSAGSGFSYEQYF.

There are a few counts of this clone. The CDR3 end is not reached by the read, which stops 3 residues before it; the germline J gene fills it in. This rearrangement joins TRBV7-3 to TRBJ2-1, with TRBD2 matching over 11 bases. The V gene's germline CDR1 is SGHTA and CDR2 FQGTGA. V was pared by 5 bases and J by 9 bases, with 15 bases of the junction left unmatched. The CDR3 consists of 17 residues. The part of the CDR3 DNA that was read is TGTGCCAGCAGCGCCCCGTCGGGACTAGCGGTACCCGGTGAG. This sequence encodes CASSAPSGLAVPGE. The full CDR3 reads CASSAPSGLAVPGEQFF.